A single sample is the source of the 12 T cell receptor beta chains below, sequenced in a study of blood T cell repertoires in COVID-19. Produced via immunoSEQ multiplex PCR; TCRdb's table is partial and in-frame only. The repertoire includes over 120,000 clones, around 85% of them detected once, and 3% sits in the top ten. Sequencing was performed on peripheral blood. These receptors came from an elderly woman with acute or convalescent COVID-19.

As concerns this clone: A junction boundary mismatches the germline segment, possibly from a read error. The V gene is TRBV10-2, the J gene TRBJ1-1, with TRBD1 as a possible D gene (6 bases). Germline V CDR1 and CDR2: WSHSY, SAAADI. The CDR3 loop spans 14 amino acids. CDR3 region: CASSPTGRNTEAFF. The CDR3 DNA reads TGTGCCAGCAGCCCCACAGGGAGGAACACTGAAGCTTTCTTT.

The CDR3 loop reads CSVSGRVMNTEAFF. CDR3 DNA sequence: TGCAGCGTCTCAGGGCGCGTCATGAACACTGAAGCTTTCTTT. The V gene is TRBV29-1, the J gene TRBJ1-1, with a possible D match to TRBD1 (5 bases). Germline CDR1 reads SQVTM; CDR2 reads ANQGSEA. V was shortened by 6 bases and J by 0 bases, with 14 bases between the two germline ends. CDR3 size: 14 residues.

This chain joins TRBV6-5 and TRBJ1-1, with no clear D. V gave up 3 bases and J gave up 3 bases, with 8 bases separating them. Germline values: CDR1 MNHEY, CDR2 SVGAGI. The CDR3 covers 13 residues. CDR3 protein: CASSYQRYTEAFF. The CDR3 nucleotides read TGTGCCAGCAGTTATCAGCGATACACTGAAGCTTTCTTT.

The chain employs TRBV19 and TRBJ1-6; TRBD1 aligns across 7 bases. CDR1 is LNHDA and CDR2 is SQIVND in the germline V gene (reference sequence). The ends lost 9 bases at V and 7 bases at J; junction bases unmatched: 9. This CDR3 spans 14 amino acids. The CDR3 bases are TGTGCCAGCAGAAATGGACAGGAAAATTCACCCCTCCACTTT. This gives the protein CASRNGQENSPLHF.

V is TRBV11-2 and J is TRBJ2-3, with TRBD2 matching 13 bases. Germline V gives CDR1 SGHAT, CDR2 FQNNGV. V dropped 5 bases and J dropped 1; count of bases not matched to a gene: 6. The CDR3 totals 17 residues. CDR3: CASSAGLAGQGTDTQYF. In DNA, the CDR3 is TGTGCCAGCAGCGCGGGACTAGCGGGGCAAGGCACAGATACGCAGTATTTT.

The genes are TRBV27 and TRBJ1-1, with D maybe TRBD1 (6 bases). CDR1 MNHEY and CDR2 SMNVEV come from the germline V gene (reference sequence). The CDR3 totals 13 residues. Trimming stripped 1 base from V and 8 bases from J, with 11 bases between. CDR3 sequence: CASSLYRGAEAFF. DNA of the CDR3: TGTGCCAGCAGTTTATATCGGGGGGCAGAAGCTTTCTTT.

This chain joins TRBV6-5 and TRBJ2-2, with D unclear. Trimming took off 9 bases at V and 1 base at J, with 9 bases between the two ends. Germline-derived CDR1 and CDR2 are MNHEY and SVGAGI. The CDR3 length is 13 residues. CDR3 nucleotides: TGTGCCAGTACTACGCAGAACACCGGGGAGCTGTTTTTT. This sequence encodes CASTTQNTGELFF.

This clone was observed a few times. The same CDR3 can be traced to other DNA sequences in this sample. The chain links TRBV7-2 to TRBJ2-3, with 8 nucleotides matching TRBD2. V lost 5 bases, J lost 3 bases, and 7 bases stayed unmatched. The V gene's germline CDR1 is SGHTA and CDR2 FQGNSA. There are 15 residues in the CDR3. The CDR3 here is CASSPWTSRTDTQYF. Written as DNA, the CDR3 is TGTGCCAGCAGCCCCTGGACTAGCCGGACAGATACGCAGTATTTT. Drawing the rest from reference TRBV7-2 and TRBJ2-3, the complete variable domain is GAGVSQSPSNKVTEKGKDVELRCDPISGHTALYWYRQSLGQGLEFLIYFQGNSAPDKSGLPSDRFSAERTGGSVSTLTIQRTQQEDSAVYLCASSPWTSRTDTQYFGPGTRLTVL.

The V call is TRBV5-1, the J call TRBJ2-2; D not resolved. The CDR3 is 15 residues long. V lost 4 bases and J lost 0, with 10 bases in between. Germline assignment: CDR1 SGHRS and CDR2 YFSETQ. The CDR3 sequence is CASSPLTANTGELFF. In nucleotides, the CDR3 is TGCGCCAGCAGCCCCCTAACAGCGAACACCGGGGAGCTGTTTTTT.

The chain is built from TRBV19 and TRBJ1-4; 8 nucleotides align to TRBD1. The CDR3 is made up of 11 amino acids. Looked up from germline, CDR1 is LNHDA and CDR2 is SQIVND (reference sequence). As DNA, the CDR3 is TGTGCAACAGGGGGTTATGAAAAACTGTTTTTT. Residues: CATGGYEKLFF.

This clone has just one count. The chain uses TRBV27 and TRBJ2-1; possibly TRBD2 for D (5 bases). The V end was cut by 6 bases, the J end by 6 bases, with 9 bases between. Germline CDR1 reads MNHEY; CDR2 reads SMNVEV (reference sequence). This CDR3 comprises 12 residues. CDR3 nucleotide sequence: TGTGCCAGCAGGGACTTAGGCAATGAGCAGTTCTTC. Its protein product is CASRDLGNEQFF.

The chain carries TRBV5-1 and TRBJ1-1; D perhaps matches TRBD1 (6 bases). The V and J ends lost 4 bases and 11 bases respectively, with 18 bases between them. This CDR3 comprises 13 residues. Per germline, CDR1 SGHRS and CDR2 YFSETQ. The CDR3 spells CASSGQGWPEAFF. In nucleotides, the CDR3 is TGCGCCAGCAGCGGGCAGGGGTGGCCGGAGGCTTTCTTT. Complete variable domain (other parts from reference TRBV5-1 and TRBJ1-1): KAGVTQTPRYLIKTRGQQVTLSCSPISGHRSVSWYQQTPGQGLQFLFEYFSETQRNKGNFPGRFSGRQFSNSRSEMNVSTLELGDSALYLCASSGQGWPEAFFGQGTRLTVV.